These 13 T cell receptor beta chains were all obtained from the same sample, sequenced in a study of shared clonotypes between healthy human individuals. Measured with immunoSEQ multiplex PCR; TCRdb has only the in-frame clones, and not every one. The sample has a few hundred thousand clones; roughly 72% are singletons. Sequencing input: PBMCs. The receptor source for this set is a woman aged 40 to 50 in good health. Some clones in this sample may be carry-over from other donors' samples.

CDR3 DNA: TGCGCCAGCAGCCAGGGACAGACAATCTATGGCTACACCTTC. Translated: CASSQGQTIYGYTF. The chain uses TRBV5-1 and TRBJ1-2, with TRBD1 matching 7 bases. The CDR3 runs to 14 residues. J gave up 4 bases and V 4 bases, and 7 bases lay outside the gene matches. Germline CDR1 reads SGHRS; CDR2 reads YFSETQ.

With regard to this clone: Other DNA sequences in this sample translate to the same CDR3. The genes are TRBV2 and TRBJ2-1; TRBD1 aligns across 8 bases. The ends lost 6 bases at V and 4 bases at J; junction bases unmatched: 2. The V gene's germline CDR1 is SNHLY and CDR2 FYNNEI. This CDR3 has 13 amino acids. CDR3 loop: CASSRDRYNEQFF. CDR3 coding DNA: TGTGCCAGCAGCCGGGACAGGTACAATGAGCAGTTCTTC.

This rearrangement joins TRBV29-1 to TRBJ2-1, with a tentative D call TRBD2 (6 bases). The CDR3 has 14 residues. In germline, CDR1 is SQVTM, CDR2 ANQGSEA. Deletions cut 3 bases from V and 0 bases from J, with 9 bases between. This chain's CDR3 is CSVDPGSSYNEQFF. CDR3 nucleotides: TGCAGCGTTGATCCCGGGAGCTCCTACAATGAGCAGTTCTTC.

Notes on this clone: A far larger clone is one base from this, pointing to a likely read error. The J gene is TRBJ2-7, the V gene TRBV10-2; 9 bases map to TRBD2. This CDR3 contains 13 residues. The germline V gene encodes CDR1 WSHSY and CDR2 SAAADI. V lost 8 bases to trimming and J lost 6 bases; unmatched junction nucleotides: 8. The CDR3 DNA follows: TGCGCCAGCCGGGCGGGAGGGTCTTTCGAGCAGTACTTC. Protein sequence: CASRAGGSFEQYF.

The chain uses TRBV5-1 and TRBJ2-3, with 11 bases aligning to TRBD2. V lost 4 bases to trimming and J lost 3 bases; unmatched junction nucleotides: 7. The CDR3 spans 16 residues. Germline V gene lookup returns CDR1 SGHRS and CDR2 YFSETQ. The CDR3 sequence: CASSRTSGLRTDTQYF. The DNA of the CDR3 is TGCGCCAGCAGCAGGACTAGCGGGCTTCGGACAGATACGCAGTATTTT.

The chain joins TRBV28 to TRBJ1-3; D may be TRBD1 (5 bases). The CDR3 length is 16 residues. The germline V and J ends were trimmed by 8 bases and 0 bases, with 17 bases remaining between them. Germline lookup yields CDR1 MDHEN and CDR2 SYDVKM. CDR3 DNA: TGTGCCAGCTGGGGCCGGGACTGGAGCTCTGGAAACACCATATATTTT. Its protein product is CASWGRDWSSGNTIYF.

This chain joins TRBV11-2 and TRBJ2-2; TRBD2 agrees at 14 bases. The CDR3 contains 19 residues. After removal of 1 base from V and 1 base from J, the junction contained 5 bases not matched to a gene. The V gene's germline CDR1 is SGHAT and CDR2 FQNNGV. The CDR3 sequence: CASSLVRTSGRQNTGELFF. The CDR3 nucleotides read TGTGCCAGCAGCTTAGTTCGGACTAGCGGGAGGCAGAACACCGGGGAGCTGTTTTTT.

The chain uses TRBV6-1 and TRBJ1-1; 9 nucleotides align to TRBD1. This CDR3 contains 14 residues. V lost 6 bases and J lost 3; bases outside the gene matches: 5. CDR1 and CDR2 from the germline V gene are MNHNS and SASEGT. The CDR3 reads CASSFDRGDTEAFF. The CDR3 nucleotides read TGTGCCAGCAGCTTCGACAGGGGGGACACTGAAGCTTTCTTT.

About this clone itself: This likely reflects a read error, since a far larger clone is one base away. For the CDR3, the DNA is TGTGCCAGCATCAGACAGGGGGCGGACATTGAAGCTTTCTTT. Translating gives CASIRQGADIEAFF. The chain couples TRBV28 to TRBJ1-1; TRBD1 matches at 10 bases. Germline V gene data show CDR1 as MDHEN and CDR2 as SYDVKM. The J segment lost 7 bases and the V segment lost 7 bases, leaving 9 bases of the junction unmatched. The CDR3 sequence is 14 residues long.

The rearrangement links TRBV11-3 to TRBJ2-4; D may be TRBD2 (5 bases). CDR3 length: 15 amino acids. The V gene lost 2 bases and the J gene lost 7 bases, with 15 bases spanning the gap. Germline V gives CDR1 SGHNT, CDR2 YENEEA. The CDR3 sequence: CASSLSASLGNIQYF. The CDR3 bases are TGTGCCAGCAGCTTATCTGCTAGCCTAGGGAACATTCAGTACTTC.

The chain recombines TRBV11-2 with TRBJ2-5; D perhaps matches TRBD2 (5 bases). The length of the CDR3 is 14 residues. Germline-derived CDR1 and CDR2 are SGHAT and FQNNGV. Trimming removed 6 bases from V and 5 bases from J, with 16 bases in between. Written as DNA, the CDR3 is TGTGCCAGCAGACCTAGTGGGAGAATGGAGACCCAGTACTTC. This encodes CASRPSGRMETQYF.

The J gene is TRBJ2-3, the V gene TRBV2; 10 bases line up with TRBD2. The ends lost 8 bases at V and 3 bases at J; junction bases unmatched: 8. The CDR3 is 15 amino acids. Per germline, CDR1 SNHLY and CDR2 FYNNEI. CDR3 residues: CASPQASGRTDTQYF. CDR3 nucleotide sequence: TGTGCCAGCCCCCAGGCTAGCGGGAGAACAGATACGCAGTATTTT.

The chain has TRBV7-8 and TRBJ2-5; D remains ambiguous. The germline V and J ends were trimmed by 1 base and 4 bases, with 10 bases remaining between them. The CDR3 has 14 residues. Germline V lookup: CDR1 SGHVS, CDR2 FQNEAQ. The DNA for the CDR3 is TGTGCCAGCAGCTTAGAGGCTAGAGGAGAGACCCAGTACTTC. Amino acids: CASSLEARGETQYF.